The rows below give T cell receptor beta chains drawn from one sample of a study of T cell responses to AZD1222 COVID-19 vaccine. The data were produced by immunoSEQ multiplex PCR, yet TCRdb's version contains in-frame clones alone and is incomplete. The sample consists of 150,000 to 200,000 clones, around 89% of them appearing once. The starting material was peripheral blood, obtained 28 days after the second dose of the MenACWY control vaccine. The source of these receptors is an adult who received the MenACWY meningococcal vaccine as a control. Each CDR3 is given with its conserved first and last residue. The D gene is left open where the match is weak. Rows give clone size only sometimes, using once, few, many, or a class for an expanded clone.

NA,TRBV28,NA,TRBJ1-5,CASSLPRPGQPQHF,TGTGCCAGCAGTTTACCGCGACCGGGACAGCCCCAGCATTTT
TRBD1,TRBV10-3,few,TRBJ1-1,CAISDSRGRTMDTEAFF,TGTGCCATCAGTGACTCGAGGGGGCGGACGATGGACACTGAAGCTTTCTTT
NA,TRBV27,NA,TRBJ2-7,CASSFRGQYEQYF,TGTGCCAGCAGTTTCCGAGGACAGTACGAGCAGTACTTC
NA,TRBV5-1,NA,TRBJ2-1,CASSFLSEGNEQFF,TGCGCCAGCAGCTTCCTTAGCGAAGGGAATGAGCAGTTCTTC
NA,TRBV5-4,once,TRBJ2-5,CASSLGGEQETQYF,TGTGCCAGCAGCTTGGGTGGGGAACAAGAGACCCAGTACTTC
TRBD1,TRBV5-6,NA,TRBJ1-6,CASSLGTGFQSPLHF,TGTGCCAGCAGCTTAGGGACAGGGTTTCAGTCACCCCTCCACTTT
TRBD2,TRBV10-1,NA,TRBJ2-7,CASSERLAGGPEQYF,TGCGCCAGCAGTGAAAGACTAGCGGGAGGGCCCGAGCAGTACTTC
NA,TRBV3-1/TRBV3-2,NA,TRBJ1-5,CASSTDTGFNQPQHF,TGTGCCAGCAGCACCGACACAGGTTTCAATCAGCCCCAGCATTTT
NA,TRBV25-1,NA,TRBJ1-1,CASSATGWAFF,TGTGCCAGCAGTGCTACAGGTTGGGCTTTCTTT
NA,TRBV19,NA,TRBJ1-2,CASSPKQRTPNYGYTF,TGTGCCAGTAGCCCCAAACAGAGGACACCTAACTATGGCTACACCTTC
TRBD2,TRBV10-3,NA,TRBJ2-5,CAISAAGGEETQYF,TGTGCCATCAGTGCAGCGGGAGGGGAAGAGACCCAGTACTTC
NA,TRBV7-9,NA,TRBJ2-5,CASSSVLVGKETQYF,TGTGCCAGCAGCTCAGTCCTTGTGGGGAAAGAGACCCAGTACTTC
NA,TRBV7-2,NA,TRBJ2-7,CASVPWGAYYYEQYF,TGTGCCAGCGTCCCCTGGGGAGCCTACTACTACGAGCAGTACTTC
NA,TRBV28,NA,TRBJ2-2,CASSLWGLANTGELFF,TGTGCCAGCAGTTTATGGGGGTTGGCGAACACCGGGGAGCTGTTTTTT
NA,TRBV5-1,NA,TRBJ2-5,CASTIRGQETQYF,TGCGCCAGCACGATACGGGGCCAAGAGACCCAGTACTTC
TRBD1,TRBV4-1,NA,TRBJ1-1,CASSQGVSGGLNTEAFF,TGCGCCAGCAGCCAAGGGGTGTCAGGGGGATTGAACACTGAAGCTTTCTTT
NA,TRBV6-2/TRBV6-3,NA,TRBJ2-1,CASSEGLSSYNEQFF,TGTGCCAGCAGCGAGGGGCTAAGCTCCTACAATGAGCAGTTCTTC
NA,TRBV7-2,NA,TRBJ2-7,CASSLEGLNYEQYF,TGTGCCAGCAGCTTAGAGGGGCTCAACTACGAGCAGTACTTC
NA,TRBV20-1,once,TRBJ1-6,CSASSGDSPLHF,TGCAGTGCTAGTTCTGGGGATTCACCCCTCCACTTT
NA,TRBV27,NA,TRBJ1-4,CASSLVGFGEKLFF,TGTGCCAGCAGTTTAGTAGGGTTTGGAGAAAAACTGTTTTTT
NA,TRBV5-6,NA,TRBJ2-6,CASSLLRQTTGANVLTF,TGTGCCAGCAGCTTGTTGCGCCAGACCACTGGGGCCAACGTCCTGACTTTC
TRBD1,TRBV9,NA,TRBJ2-5,CASSARGQSGETQYF,TGTGCCAGCAGCGCTCGGGGACAGTCGGGAGAGACCCAGTACTTC
NA,TRBV6-5,NA,TRBJ1-2,CAINPKGWEEGYTF,TGTGCCATCAACCCGAAGGGGTGGGAGGAGGGCTACACCTTC
TRBD2,TRBV24-1,once,TRBJ2-7,CATSDLPAGVNEQYF,TGTGCCACCAGTGATTTGCCAGCGGGAGTGAACGAGCAGTACTTC
NA,TRBV28,once,TRBJ1-3,CASSLRPASTIYF,TGTGCCAGCAGTTTGAGACCGGCGAGCACCATATATTTT
TRBD1,TRBV25-1,once,TRBJ1-2,CASGPGQGGYTF,TGTGCCAGCGGACCGGGACAGGGAGGCTACACCTTC
NA,TRBV20-1,NA,TRBJ1-1,CSTRDEAFF,TGCAGTACCAGAGATGAAGCTTTCTTT
NA,TRBV7-2,NA,TRBJ2-2,CASSRYLPGELFF,TGTGCCAGCAGCCGATACTTACCCGGGGAGCTGTTTTTT
TRBD1,TRBV5-1,NA,TRBJ2-5,CASSYGWTGQETQYF,TGCGCCAGCAGCTACGGTTGGACAGGGCAAGAGACCCAGTACTTC
NA,TRBV7-2,NA,TRBJ2-3,CASSVVLAQGTDTQYF,TGTGCCAGCAGCGTCGTGCTAGCGCAGGGCACAGATACGCAGTATTTT
NA,TRBV7-2,NA,TRBJ2-7,CASSTGQNYEQYF,TGTGCCAGCAGCACCGGACAAAACTACGAGCAGTACTTC
NA,TRBV18,NA,TRBJ2-7,CASSPNSGVSSYEQYF,TGTGCCAGCTCACCAAACTCGGGAGTAAGCTCCTACGAGCAGTACTTC
NA,TRBV24-1,NA,TRBJ2-3,CATSQPTDTQYF,TGTGCCACCAGTCAGCCCACAGATACGCAGTATTTT
NA,TRBV6-1,NA,TRBJ2-3,CASSDRRDISDTQYF,TGTGCCAGCAGTGATCGGCGGGACATCTCAGATACGCAGTATTTT
NA,TRBV18,NA,TRBJ1-2,CASSPGRTNYGYTF,TGTGCCAGCTCACCCGGACGGACGAACTATGGCTACACCTTC
TRBD1,TRBV14,NA,TRBJ1-1,CASSQGTGGTEAFF,TGTGCCAGCAGCCAGGGGACAGGGGGAACTGAAGCTTTCTTT
TRBD1,TRBV4-3,NA,TRBJ1-2,CASSQVAGQGSIYGYTF,TGCGCCAGCAGCCAAGTCGCCGGACAGGGGAGTATCTATGGCTACACCTTC
NA,TRBV5-5,NA,TRBJ1-1,CASSGGTSNTEAFF,TGTGCCAGCAGCGGGGGGACATCAAACACTGAAGCTTTCTTT
TRBD2,TRBV27,NA,TRBJ2-3,CASSLSAGGSMSWGPDTQYF,TGTGCCAGCAGTTTATCCGCGGGAGGGTCGATGAGTTGGGGGCCAGATACGCAGTATTTT
NA,TRBV6-1,NA,TRBJ2-6,CASSEPLYKVSGANVLTF,TGTGCCAGCAGTGAACCTTTATACAAGGTCTCTGGGGCCAACGTCCTGACTTTC
NA,TRBV28,NA,TRBJ2-6,CASMGPRRGANVLTF,TGTGCCAGCATGGGTCCGAGGCGTGGGGCCAACGTCCTGACTTTC
TRBD2,TRBV7-9,NA,TRBJ2-7,CASSSRGLAPFRYEQYF,TGTGCCAGCAGCTCGCGCGGACTAGCCCCTTTTCGCTACGAGCAGTACTTC
NA,TRBV28,NA,TRBJ2-7,CASSPPFYEQYF,TGTGCCAGCAGTCCTCCATTTTACGAGCAGTACTTC
TRBD1,TRBV5-1,NA,TRBJ1-5,CASSLEGASQPQHF,TGCGCCAGCAGCTTGGAGGGGGCGAGCCAGCCCCAGCATTTT
NA,TRBV7-2,NA,TRBJ2-7,CASSLVKDYEQYF,TGTGCCAGCAGCTTAGTAAAGGACTACGAGCAGTACTTC
NA,TRBV30,NA,TRBJ2-1,CAWSVGVSSYNEQFF,TGTGCCTGGAGTGTCGGTGTGAGCTCCTACAATGAGCAGTTCTTC
NA,TRBV5-6,NA,TRBJ1-6,CASSLGWGRNSPLHF,TGTGCCAGCAGCTTAGGTTGGGGCCGAAATTCACCCCTCCACTTT
NA,TRBV7-8,NA,TRBJ1-1,CASTYVVGEEAFF,TGTGCCAGCACCTACGTGGTAGGGGAAGAAGCTTTCTTT
TRBD1,TRBV18,once,TRBJ1-1,CASSPPRQGGTEAFF,TGTGCCAGCTCACCACCGAGACAGGGAGGGACTGAAGCTTTCTTT
NA,TRBV2,NA,TRBJ2-7,CASSESARSYEQYF,TGTGCCAGCAGTGAAAGCGCCAGAAGCTACGAGCAGTACTTC
NA,TRBV28,NA,TRBJ2-7,CASSSPPTVSYEQYF,TGTGCCAGCAGTTCACCCCCGACAGTTAGCTACGAGCAGTACTTC
NA,TRBV27,once,TRBJ2-7,CASSSGRGWGYEQYF,TGTGCCAGCAGTTCCGGGCGGGGTTGGGGGTACGAGCAGTACTTC
NA,TRBV7-8,once,TRBJ1-5,CASSPSGMRDNQPQHF,TGTGCCAGCAGCCCCTCGGGGATGAGGGACAATCAGCCCCAGCATTTT
NA,TRBV28,NA,TRBJ1-4,CASSTLQGSMRLFF,TGTGCCAGCAGTACCTTACAGGGATCGATGCGACTGTTTTTT
TRBD1,TRBV2,NA,TRBJ1-5,CASSQGALVNQPQHF,TGTGCCAGCAGTCAGGGGGCTTTGGTCAATCAGCCCCAGCATTTT